This TCR beta chain was profiled in a study of T cells after yellow fever vaccination. Points from the study as a whole: The secondary response was weaker but peaked faster, day 5 versus 15. The study re-detected most primary-vaccination clones after the booster (96% CD4, roughly 85% CD8). Repertoires obtained by FACS sorting could include abundant clonotypes that entered as contaminants from the bulk population.

The CDR3 runs to 14 residues. Trimming took 5 bases from V and 1 from J, leaving 10 bases between them. CDR1 is SGHTS and CDR2 is YDEGEE in the germline V gene. TCRdb re-called the 5' RACE reads with MiXCR, one entry per CDR3 protein. The sample has about 400,000 distinct CDR3 sequences, roughly 10% seen once. For this clonotype: Its target is not known.

The sequences come from PBMCs, collected on the day of the first yellow fever vaccination. V gene TRBV5-8 combines with J gene TRBJ1-5, with TRBD1 as a possible D gene (5 bases). The receptor was derived from a man younger than 35 who received the YFV17D yellow fever vaccine. The CDR3 DNA sequence: TGTGCCAGCAGTCTTCCAGGGAGCAATCAGCCCCAGCATTTT. This gives the protein CASSLPGSNQPQHF.